The table lists the clone carrying this T cell receptor (beta chain) with many counts. Its antigen remains unknown. TCRdb called the reads again in MiXCR, with one record for every CDR3 protein. The sample has 450,000 to 550,000 distinct CDR3 sequences, more than 15% seen once; the top ten hold roughly a quarter. This specimen comes from a study of T cell repertoires in cytomegalovirus infection. Study results and caveats: Pooled public TCR beta family frequency picked out CMV carriers with the relevant HLA. Dominating the ex vivo response were HLA-C-restricted CMV-specific TCR beta clonotypes.

There are 17 residues in the CDR3. The ends were cut back, 1 base at V and 0 bases at J, with 13 bases in the middle. Germline CDR1 and CDR2: SGHAT and FQNNGV. The rearrangement links TRBV11-2 to TRBJ2-1; D not resolved. Sequencing was performed on CD8+ T cells from PBMCs. The origin of this receptor is a human donor in good health (CMV status not recorded). Some clones in this sample may be carry-over from other donors' samples. The CDR3 reads CASSLAPSSDSYNEQFF. CDR3 DNA sequence: TGTGCCAGCAGCTTAGCCCCCTCCAGTGACTCCTACAATGAGCAGTTCTTC.